The rows below give T cell receptor beta chains drawn from one sample of a study of cytomegalovirus exposure and HLA in healthy donors. TCRdb's table, derived via immunoSEQ multiplex PCR, lists solely in-frame clones and lacks some. Here the sample spans around 130,000 clones, about 80% being singletons. Sequencing input: PBMCs. Receptors were obtained from a human donor in good health. CDR3s leave out the opening cysteine and the closing phenylalanine or tryptophan. The size entry is marked missing in some rows and otherwise reads once, few, many or a size class.

V,J,size,CDR3
TRBV29-1,TRBJ2-3,-,SVEPSSTDTQY
TRBV5-6,TRBJ2-1,-,ASSSVAGRHNEQF
TRBV19,TRBJ2-7,-,ASSIGGIGREQY
TRBV7-6,TRBJ2-7,-,ASSHSFGQGYEQY
TRBV28,TRBJ1-1,few,ASSSDGGGGTEAF
TRBV28,TRBJ1-5,-,ASLGGGIGQPQH
TRBV11-3,TRBJ2-2,-,ASSLGGRDTGELF
TRBV15,TRBJ2-3,-,ATSTGLAGAVSEDTQY
TRBV4-2,TRBJ2-7,-,ASSEQLAGEVEQY
TRBV13,TRBJ2-1,-,ASSRGGDLGQF
TRBV25-1,TRBJ2-7,-,ASSNYHGEGYEQY
TRBV2,TRBJ2-7,-,ARGDRVSYEQY
TRBV4-1,TRBJ2-2,-,ASSPGPLAGTGELF
TRBV6-5,TRBJ1-2,-,ASRRGSDYGYT
TRBV19,TRBJ1-1,-,ASSPGVGWTEAF
TRBV6-1,TRBJ1-1,few,ASSEVWAVNTEAF
TRBV11-2,TRBJ2-7,-,ASSLGQDHEQY
TRBV28,TRBJ1-2,-,ASSLGGGGRGPSGYT